The rows below give T cell receptor beta chains drawn from one sample of a study of blood T cell repertoires in COVID-19. The assay was immunoSEQ multiplex PCR, and TCRdb's table has in-frame clones only and misses some. Among 95,000 to 150,000 clones listed, 86% were seen once. The specimen was peripheral blood. These receptors were obtained from a man in his forties or fifties with acute or convalescent COVID-19. Both conserved end residues are trimmed from each CDR3.

j_call v_call cdr3_aa
TRBJ1-1 TRBV19 ASKRKPNTEAF
TRBJ1-4 TRBV6-6 ASSYLRVATNEKLF
TRBJ2-3 TRBV11-3 ASSLSGGTDTQY
TRBJ2-1 TRBV15 ATSREVTSAYSYNEQF
TRBJ2-3 TRBV12-3/TRBV12-4 ASSLVGADTQY
TRBJ2-1 TRBV6-1 ASSEGDRYNEQF
TRBJ1-1 TRBV12-3/TRBV12-4 ASSLRDTEAF
TRBJ1-1 TRBV27 ASRSRSNTEAF
TRBJ2-6 TRBV27 ASSLSWRGLGANVLT
TRBJ1-2 TRBV2 ASSTTGGVGYT
TRBJ1-1 TRBV6-5 ASSRQSLGTEAF
TRBJ2-4 TRBV3-1/TRBV3-2 ASSQDYGGIAKNIQY
TRBJ1-4 TRBV19 ASSIWGDNEKLF
TRBJ1-4 TRBV5-5 ASSLAGRGTNEKLF
TRBJ2-7 TRBV25-1 ASSFPGLGGYEQY
TRBJ1-5 TRBV6-1 ASSDRGQGGQPQH
TRBJ2-5 TRBV6-5 ASSSLVPETQY
TRBJ1-3 TRBV4-1 ASSQESPASSTIY